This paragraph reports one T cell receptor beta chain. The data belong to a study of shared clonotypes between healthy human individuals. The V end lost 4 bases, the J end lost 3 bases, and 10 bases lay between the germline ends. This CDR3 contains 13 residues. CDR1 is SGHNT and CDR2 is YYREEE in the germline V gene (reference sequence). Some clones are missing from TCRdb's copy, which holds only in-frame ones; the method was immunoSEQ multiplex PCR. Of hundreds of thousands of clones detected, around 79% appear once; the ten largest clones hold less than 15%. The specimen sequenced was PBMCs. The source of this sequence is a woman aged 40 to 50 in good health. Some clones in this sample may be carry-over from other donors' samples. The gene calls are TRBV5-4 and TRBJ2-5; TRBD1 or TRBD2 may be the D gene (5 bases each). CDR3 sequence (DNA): TGTGCCAGCAGCCGGGACCCTGAAGAGACCCAGTACTTC. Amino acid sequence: CASSRDPEETQYF.